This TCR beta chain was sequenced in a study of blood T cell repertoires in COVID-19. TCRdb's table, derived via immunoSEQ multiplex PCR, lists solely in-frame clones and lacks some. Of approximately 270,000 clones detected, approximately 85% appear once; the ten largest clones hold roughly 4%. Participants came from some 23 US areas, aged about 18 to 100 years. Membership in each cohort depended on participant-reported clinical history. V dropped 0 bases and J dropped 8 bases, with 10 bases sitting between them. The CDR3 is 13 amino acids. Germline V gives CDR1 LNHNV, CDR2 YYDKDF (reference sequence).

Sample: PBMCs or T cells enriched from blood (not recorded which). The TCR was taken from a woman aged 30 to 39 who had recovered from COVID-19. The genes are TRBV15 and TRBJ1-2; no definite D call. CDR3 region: CATSREAGMGYTF. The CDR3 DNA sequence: TGTGCCACCAGCAGAGAGGCGGGGATGGGCTACACCTTC. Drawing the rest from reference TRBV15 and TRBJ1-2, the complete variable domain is DAMVIQNPRYQVTQFGKPVTLSCSQTLNHNVMYWYQQKSSQAPKLLFHYYDKDFNNEADTPDNFQSRRPNTSFCFLDIRSPGLGDTAMYLCATSREAGMGYTFGSGTRLTVV.